The clone carrying this T cell receptor (beta chain) was observed a few times. Antigen specificity is unknown. This entry is derived from a study of CD8 T cells in ankylosing spondylitis. Regarding the study as a whole: Typical of ankylosing spondylitis blood, it appeared, was a TCR beta motif of eight highly homologous variants. In ankylosing spondylitis patients, matched synovial fluid reportedly showed significant enrichment of disease-linked clones.

Quantitative 5'-RACE with molecular barcodes was used to make the TCR beta libraries. In TCRdb, the 5' RACE reads were re-called with MiXCR into one record per CDR3 protein. The data show about 260,000 distinct CDR3 sequences, with 20% seen just once and roughly 7.4% held by the top ten. CDR1 KGHSY and CDR2 FQNENV come from the germline V gene. The CDR3 is made up of 15 amino acids. V was trimmed by 0 bases and J by 3 bases, leaving 8 bases between them. The receptor was derived from a male donor with ankylosing spondylitis or in good health (not recorded which). Sample: blood, either unsorted or a sorted T cell fraction (not recorded which). The chain is built from TRBV16 and TRBJ2-2, with TRBD1 as a possible D gene (6 bases). DNA of the CDR3: TGTGCCAGCAGCCAATCTGGGGGCTACACCGGGGAGCTGTTTTTT. This encodes CASSQSGGYTGELFF.